This T cell receptor beta chain was retrieved from a study of OX40 agonist ivuxolimab in advanced cancers. The repertoire was sequenced with immunoSEQ multiplex PCR; TCRdb's copy has only in-frame clones and lacks some. The sample yields 65,000 to 90,000 clones, about four fifths seen once. The trim removed 5 bases at V and 8 bases at J, leaving 19 bases unmatched. This CDR3 is built from 19 residues. Per the germline V gene, CDR1 is MDHEN and CDR2 is SYDVKM. This specimen consisted of CD4+ or CD8+ T cells sorted from blood, obtained in a trial of the OX40 agonist ivuxolimab. The clonotype originates from an adult with an advanced solid tumor such as melanoma, head and neck, liver or kidney cancer. The chain combines TRBV28 with TRBJ1-6, with 9 bases fitting TRBD1. CDR3 coding DNA: TGTGCCAGCAGTCCCTGGGACAGGGACAAGGCCTTCAATCATTCACCCCTCCACTTT. It yields the protein CASSPWDRDKAFNHSPLHF.